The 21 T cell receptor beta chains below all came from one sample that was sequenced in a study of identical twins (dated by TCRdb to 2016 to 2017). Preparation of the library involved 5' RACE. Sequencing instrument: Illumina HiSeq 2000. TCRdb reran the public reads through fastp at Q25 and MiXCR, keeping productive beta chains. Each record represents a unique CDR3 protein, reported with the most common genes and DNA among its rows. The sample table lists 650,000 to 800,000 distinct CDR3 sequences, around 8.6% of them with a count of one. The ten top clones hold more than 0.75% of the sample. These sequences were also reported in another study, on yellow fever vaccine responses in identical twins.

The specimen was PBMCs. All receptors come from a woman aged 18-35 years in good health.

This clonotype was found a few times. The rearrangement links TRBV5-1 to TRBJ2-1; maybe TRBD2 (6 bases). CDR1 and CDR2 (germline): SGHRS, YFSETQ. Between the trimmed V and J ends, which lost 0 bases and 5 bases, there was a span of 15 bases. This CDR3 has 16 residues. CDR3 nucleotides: TGCGCCAGCAGCTTGGCCCTTCGCGGGGCTCACAATGAGCAGTTCTTC. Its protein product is CASSLALRGAHNEQFF.

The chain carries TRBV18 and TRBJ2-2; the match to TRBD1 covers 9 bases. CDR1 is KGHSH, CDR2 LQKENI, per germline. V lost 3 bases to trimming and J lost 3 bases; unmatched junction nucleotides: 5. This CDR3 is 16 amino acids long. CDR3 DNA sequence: TGTGCCAGCTCACCCCCGACAGGGGGTGACACCGGGGAGCTGTTTTTT. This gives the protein CASSPPTGGDTGELFF. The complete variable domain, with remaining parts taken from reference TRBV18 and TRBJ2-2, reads NAGVMQNPRHLVRRRGQEARLRCSPMKGHSHVYWYRQLPEEGLKFMVYLQKENIIDESGMPKERFSAEFPKEGPSILRIQQVVRGDSAAYFCASSPPTGGDTGELFFGEGSRLTVL.

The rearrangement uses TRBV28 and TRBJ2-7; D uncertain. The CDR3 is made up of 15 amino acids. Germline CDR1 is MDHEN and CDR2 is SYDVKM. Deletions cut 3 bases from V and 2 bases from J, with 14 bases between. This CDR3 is CASSFEDDPPYEQYF. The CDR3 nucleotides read TGTGCCAGCAGTTTTGAGGACGATCCGCCCTACGAGCAGTACTTC.

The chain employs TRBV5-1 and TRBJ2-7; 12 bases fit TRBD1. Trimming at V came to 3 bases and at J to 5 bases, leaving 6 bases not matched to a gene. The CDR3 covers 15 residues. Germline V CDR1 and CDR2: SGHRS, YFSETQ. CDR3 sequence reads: CASSSGQGAIHEQYF. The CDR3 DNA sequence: TGCGCCAGCAGCTCGGGACAGGGGGCTATCCACGAGCAGTACTTC.

The CDR3: CSASPLGHRNSPLHF. The DNA of the CDR3 is TGCAGTGCTAGTCCCCTGGGACACCGGAATTCACCCCTCCACTTT. This rearrangement joins TRBV20-1 to TRBJ1-6; D possibly corresponds to TRBD1 (6 bases). Germline V gene lookup returns CDR1 DFQATT and CDR2 SNEGSKA (reference sequence). The CDR3 consists of 15 residues. Trimming cost V 3 bases and J 7 bases, with 16 bases left between them.

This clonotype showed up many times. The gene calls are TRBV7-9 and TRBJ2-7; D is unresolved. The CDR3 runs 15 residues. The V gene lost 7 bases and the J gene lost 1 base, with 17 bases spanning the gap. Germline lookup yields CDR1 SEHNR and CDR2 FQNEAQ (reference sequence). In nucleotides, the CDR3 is TGTGCCAGCATCAACCTCGGCGGAGAATCCTACGAGCAGTACTTC. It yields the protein CASINLGGESYEQYF.

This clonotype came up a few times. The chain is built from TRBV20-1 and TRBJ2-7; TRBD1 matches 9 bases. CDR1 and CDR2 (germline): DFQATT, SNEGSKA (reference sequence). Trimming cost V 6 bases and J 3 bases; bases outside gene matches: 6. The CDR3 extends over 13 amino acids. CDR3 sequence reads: CSAPVTGGYEQYF. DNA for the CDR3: TGCAGTGCCCCCGTGACAGGGGGCTACGAGCAGTACTTC.

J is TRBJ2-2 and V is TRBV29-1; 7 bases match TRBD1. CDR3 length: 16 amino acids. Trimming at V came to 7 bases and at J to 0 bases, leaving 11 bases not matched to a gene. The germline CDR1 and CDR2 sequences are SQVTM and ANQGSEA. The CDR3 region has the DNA TGCAGCGCTGAGGGGGCCCCCTATCCGAACACCGGGGAGCTGTTTTTT. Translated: CSAEGAPYPNTGELFF.

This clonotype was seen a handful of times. The CDR3 DNA follows: TGTGCCAGCAGTGAAGGGGGGACTAGCGGGAGAACAGATACGCAGTATTTT. Translated, it gives CASSEGGTSGRTDTQYF. V and J are TRBV25-1 and TRBJ2-3, with 14 bases fitting TRBD2. Trimming took 2 bases from V and 3 from J; bases not matched to a gene: 4. The CDR3 is made up of 17 amino acids. CDR1 is MGHDK, CDR2 SYGVNS, per germline.

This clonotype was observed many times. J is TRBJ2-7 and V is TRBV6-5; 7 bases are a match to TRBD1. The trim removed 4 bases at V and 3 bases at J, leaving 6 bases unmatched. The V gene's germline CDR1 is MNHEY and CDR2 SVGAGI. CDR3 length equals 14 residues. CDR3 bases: TGTGCCAGCAGTTTGGGACAGTGGCTCTACGAGCAGTACTTC. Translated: CASSLGQWLYEQYF.

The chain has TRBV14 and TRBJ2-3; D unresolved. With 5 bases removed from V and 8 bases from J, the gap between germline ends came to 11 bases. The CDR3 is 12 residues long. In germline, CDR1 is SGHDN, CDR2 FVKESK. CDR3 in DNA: TGTGCCAGCAGCTCAGGTGTCAGTACGCAGTATTTT. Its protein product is CASSSGVSTQYF.

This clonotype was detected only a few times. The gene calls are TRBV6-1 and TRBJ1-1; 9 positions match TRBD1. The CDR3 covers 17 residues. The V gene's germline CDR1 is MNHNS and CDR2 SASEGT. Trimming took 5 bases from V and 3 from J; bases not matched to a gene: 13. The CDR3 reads CASSPSTGGLEDTEAFF. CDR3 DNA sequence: TGTGCCAGCAGTCCGTCTACAGGGGGCCTTGAGGACACTGAAGCTTTCTTT.

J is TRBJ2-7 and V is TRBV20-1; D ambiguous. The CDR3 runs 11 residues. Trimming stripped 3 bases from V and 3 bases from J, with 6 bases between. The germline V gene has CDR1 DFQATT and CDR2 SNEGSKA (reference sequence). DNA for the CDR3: TGCAGTGCTAGGGGCCTCTACGAGCAGTACTTC. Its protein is CSARGLYEQYF.

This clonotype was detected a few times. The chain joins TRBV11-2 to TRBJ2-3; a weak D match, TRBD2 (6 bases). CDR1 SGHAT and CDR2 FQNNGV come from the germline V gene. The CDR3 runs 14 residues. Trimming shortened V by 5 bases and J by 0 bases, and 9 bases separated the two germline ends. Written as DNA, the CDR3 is TGTGCCAGCAGCGTGCGGGACAGCACAGATACGCAGTATTTT. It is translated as CASSVRDSTDTQYF.

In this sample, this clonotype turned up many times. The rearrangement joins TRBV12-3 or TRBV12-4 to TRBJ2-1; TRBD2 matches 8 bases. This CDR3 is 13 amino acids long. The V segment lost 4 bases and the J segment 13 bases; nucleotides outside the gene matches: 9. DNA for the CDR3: TGTGCCAGCAGTTCCGGCGGTAGCGGGGACCAGTTCTTC. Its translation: CASSSGGSGDQFF.

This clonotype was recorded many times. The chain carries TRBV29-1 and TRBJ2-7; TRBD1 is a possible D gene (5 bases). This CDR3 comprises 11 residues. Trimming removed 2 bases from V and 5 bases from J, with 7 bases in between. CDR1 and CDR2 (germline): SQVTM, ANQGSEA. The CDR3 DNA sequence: TGCAGCGTTGAATTCAGGGACGAGCAGTACTTC. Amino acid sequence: CSVEFRDEQYF.

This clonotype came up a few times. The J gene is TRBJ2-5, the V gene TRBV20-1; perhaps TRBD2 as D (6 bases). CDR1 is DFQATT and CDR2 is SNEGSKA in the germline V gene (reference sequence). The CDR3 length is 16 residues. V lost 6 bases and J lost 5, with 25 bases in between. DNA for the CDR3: TGCAGTGCCACGACCCAGCGGGCCCTCCATAGTGAGACCCAGTACTTC. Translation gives CSATTQRALHSETQYF.

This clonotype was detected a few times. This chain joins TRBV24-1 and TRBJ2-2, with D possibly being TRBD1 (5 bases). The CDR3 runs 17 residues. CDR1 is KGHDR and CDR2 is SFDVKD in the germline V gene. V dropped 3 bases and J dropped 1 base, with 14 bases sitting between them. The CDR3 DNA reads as TGTGCCACCAGTGATCCTAGTGGGGCCGGGAACACCGGGGAGCTGTTTTTT. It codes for CATSDPSGAGNTGELFF.

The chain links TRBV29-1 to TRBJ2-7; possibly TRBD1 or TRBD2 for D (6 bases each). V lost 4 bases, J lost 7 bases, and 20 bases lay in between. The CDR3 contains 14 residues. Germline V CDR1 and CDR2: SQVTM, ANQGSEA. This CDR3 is CSVGRTAIGGEQYF. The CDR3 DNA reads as TGCAGCGTTGGACGGACAGCCATAGGGGGGGAGCAGTACTTC.

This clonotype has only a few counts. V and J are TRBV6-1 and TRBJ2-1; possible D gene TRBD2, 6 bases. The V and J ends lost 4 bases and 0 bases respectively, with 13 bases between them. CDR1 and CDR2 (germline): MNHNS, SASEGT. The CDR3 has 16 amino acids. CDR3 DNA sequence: TGTGCCAGCAGTGCGGCACTAGCCAGCTCCTACAATGAGCAGTTCTTC. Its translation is CASSAALASSYNEQFF.

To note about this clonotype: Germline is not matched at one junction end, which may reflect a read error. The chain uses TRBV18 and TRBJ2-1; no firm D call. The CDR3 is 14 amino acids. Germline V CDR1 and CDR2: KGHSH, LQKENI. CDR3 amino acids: CASSPRQAYNEQFF. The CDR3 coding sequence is TGTGCCAGCTCACCACGGCAGGCCTATAATGAGCAGTTCTTC.